The T cell receptor beta chain under discussion was sequenced for a study of human T cells and chemical hapten exposure. This clonotype has only a few counts. Described time point: healthy volunteer bleed at 6 weeks. Before extraction, the whole blood was not fractionated, and total RNA was taken from it. Unique molecular identifiers were attached to individual cDNA molecules within the library. TCRdb reprocessed the RACE reads via MiXCR and lists one record per CDR3 protein. The sample has around 80,000 distinct CDR3 sequences; under 10% are singletons. CDR3 size: 17 residues. With 4 bases removed from V and 7 bases from J, the gap between germline ends came to 23 bases. Germline loops: CDR1 SGHDN, CDR2 FVKESK.

The chain links TRBV14 to TRBJ2-1; D is unclear. The clonotype originates from a male donor in good health. Some clones in this sample may be carry-over from other donors' samples. The source material was whole blood. In DNA form, the CDR3 reads TGTGCCAGCAGCCCACCGTCGTTACGCTTAAAGCATAATGAGCAGTTCTTC. This translates into CASSPPSLRLKHNEQFF.